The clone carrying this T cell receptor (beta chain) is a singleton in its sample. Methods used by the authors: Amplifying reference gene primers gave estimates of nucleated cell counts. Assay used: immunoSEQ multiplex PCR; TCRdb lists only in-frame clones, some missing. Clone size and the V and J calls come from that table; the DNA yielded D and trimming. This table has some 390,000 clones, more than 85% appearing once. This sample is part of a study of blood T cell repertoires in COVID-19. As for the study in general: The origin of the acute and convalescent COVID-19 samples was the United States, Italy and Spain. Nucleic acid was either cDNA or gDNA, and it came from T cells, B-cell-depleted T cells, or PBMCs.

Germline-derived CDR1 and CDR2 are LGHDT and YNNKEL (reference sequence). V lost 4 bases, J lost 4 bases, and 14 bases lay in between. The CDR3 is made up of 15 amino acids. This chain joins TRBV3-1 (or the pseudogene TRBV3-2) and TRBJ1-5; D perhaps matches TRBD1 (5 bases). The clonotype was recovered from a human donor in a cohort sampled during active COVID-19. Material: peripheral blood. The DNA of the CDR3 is TGTGCCAGCAGCCCCCGGGGGGGTTGGAATCAGCCCCAGCATTTT. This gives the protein CASSPRGGWNQPQHF.